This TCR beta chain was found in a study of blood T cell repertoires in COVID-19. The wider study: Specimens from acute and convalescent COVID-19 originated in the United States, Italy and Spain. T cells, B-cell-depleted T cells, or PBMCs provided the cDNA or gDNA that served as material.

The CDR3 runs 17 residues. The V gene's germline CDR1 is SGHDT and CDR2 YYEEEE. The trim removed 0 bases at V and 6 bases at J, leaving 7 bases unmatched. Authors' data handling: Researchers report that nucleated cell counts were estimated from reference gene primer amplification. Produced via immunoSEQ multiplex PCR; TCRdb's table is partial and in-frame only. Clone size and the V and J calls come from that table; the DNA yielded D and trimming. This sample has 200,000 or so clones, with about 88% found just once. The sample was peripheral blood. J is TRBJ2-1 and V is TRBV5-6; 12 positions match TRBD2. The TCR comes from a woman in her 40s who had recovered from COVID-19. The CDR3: CASSLVERLAGVNEQFF. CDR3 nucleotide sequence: TGTGCCAGCAGCTTGGTTGAGAGACTAGCGGGAGTCAATGAGCAGTTCTTC.